This passage covers 27 T cell receptor beta chains from one sample sequenced in a study of blood T cell repertoires in COVID-19. This table comes from immunoSEQ multiplex PCR, and its TCRdb copy is limited to in-frame clones, with some not included. Of over 70,000 clones listed, about 80% are singletons. Input material: peripheral blood. Receptor source: an elderly woman with acute or convalescent COVID-19.

The chain recombines TRBV29-1 with TRBJ1-2; the D is unclear. V lost 7 bases to trimming and J lost 8 bases, with 17 bases between them. This CDR3 is 12 amino acids long. The germline V gene encodes CDR1 SQVTM and CDR2 ANQGSEA. CDR3 in DNA: TGCAGCGCTAAAGGAGACGCACGGGGCTACACCTTC. The encoded protein is CSAKGDARGYTF.

Worth noting for this clone: Additional DNA sequences in this sample encode the identical CDR3. The chain is built from TRBV6-5 and TRBJ1-5, with D possibly matching TRBD1 (5 bases). The germline CDR1 and CDR2 sequences are MNHEY and SVGAGI. V dropped 7 bases and J dropped 2 bases, with 9 bases sitting between them. This CDR3 spans 13 amino acids. The DNA for the CDR3 is TGTGCCAGCAAAGGACACCGCAATCAGCCCCAGCATTTT. As protein: CASKGHRNQPQHF.

This chain uses TRBV11-2 with TRBJ1-6, with a tentative D call TRBD1 (6 bases). Per the germline V gene, CDR1 is SGHAT and CDR2 is FQNNGV. The V end lost 5 bases, the J end lost 6 bases, and 14 bases lay between the germline ends. This CDR3 comprises 15 residues. The CDR3 loop reads CASSATGTANSPLHF. The CDR3 DNA reads as TGTGCCAGCAGCGCAACAGGGACCGCTAATTCACCCCTCCACTTT.

The genes are TRBV19 and TRBJ2-5; D possibly corresponds to TRBD2 (6 bases). Germline CDR1 LNHDA, CDR2 SQIVND (reference sequence). This CDR3 spans 14 amino acids. Between the trimmed V and J ends, which lost 10 bases and 6 bases, there was a span of 21 bases. The CDR3 sequence: CATHDGGTGKTQYF. For the CDR3, the DNA is TGTGCCACCCACGACGGCGGGACGGGGAAGACCCAGTACTTC. Combining the CDR3 with reference TRBV19 and TRBJ2-5 gives the whole variable domain DGGITQSPKYLFRKEGQNVTLSCEQNLNHDAMYWYRQDPGQGLRLIYYSQIVNDFQKGDIAEGYSVSREKKESFPLTVTSAQKNPTAFYLCATHDGGTGKTQYFGPGTRLLVL.

This rearrangement joins TRBV19 to TRBJ1-1; the D gene is possibly TRBD1 (6 bases). Germline V gene data show CDR1 as LNHDA and CDR2 as SQIVND (reference sequence). Trimming stripped 3 bases from V and 2 bases from J, with 13 bases between. This CDR3 region has 15 residues. The CDR3 loop reads CASSMGTPSNTEAFF. In DNA, the CDR3 is TGTGCCAGTAGTATGGGGACACCGAGTAACACTGAAGCTTTCTTT.

The chain has TRBV6-4 and TRBJ2-7; 13 bases line up with TRBD2. From germline, CDR1 is MRHNA and CDR2 SNTAGT. The CDR3 consists of 15 residues. With 4 bases clipped from V and 3 bases from J, the junction kept 3 bases outside the gene matches. The CDR3 reads CASSVGTSGIYEQYF. CDR3 coding DNA: TGTGCCAGCAGTGTTGGGACTAGCGGGATCTACGAGCAGTACTTC.

The chain employs TRBV15 and TRBJ2-7; 9 bases align to TRBD1. The J segment lost 6 bases and the V segment lost 4 bases, leaving 4 bases of the junction unmatched. Germline CDR1 LNHNV, CDR2 YYDKDF (reference sequence). The CDR3 totals 13 residues. CDR3 bases: TGTGCCACCAGCACCGGGACAGGGCGCGAGCAGTACTTC. Its protein is CATSTGTGREQYF.

This clone was seen once. The chain uses TRBV9 and TRBJ2-1; TRBD2 matches at 9 bases. With 5 bases clipped from V and 5 bases from J, the junction kept 8 bases outside the gene matches. CDR1 and CDR2 (germline): SGDLS, YYNGEE. This CDR3 region has 15 residues. DNA for the CDR3: TGTGCCAGCAGTTATGCGGGAGGGCGGGACAATGAGCAGTTCTTC. Protein sequence: CASSYAGGRDNEQFF.

The chain joins TRBV5-1 to TRBJ2-1; a weak D match, TRBD1 (6 bases). V gave up 2 bases and J gave up 8 bases, with 11 bases separating them. The CDR3 contains 13 residues. Germline V gene sequence: CDR1 SGHRS, CDR2 YFSETQ. CDR3 residues: CASSFGQRDEQFF. The CDR3 coding sequence is TGCGCCAGCAGCTTCGGACAGCGCGATGAGCAGTTCTTC. Based on the CDR3 plus reference TRBV5-1 and TRBJ2-1, the full variable domain is KAGVTQTPRYLIKTRGQQVTLSCSPISGHRSVSWYQQTPGQGLQFLFEYFSETQRNKGNFPGRFSGRQFSNSRSEMNVSTLELGDSALYLCASSFGQRDEQFFGPGTRLTVL.

V gene TRBV5-4 combines with J gene TRBJ1-4; D uncertain. Trimming removed 5 bases from V and 0 bases from J, with 8 bases in between. CDR3 length equals 14 residues. CDR1 and CDR2 (germline): SGHNT, YYREEE (reference sequence). The CDR3: CASRKEPTNEKLFF. The DNA of the CDR3 is TGTGCCAGCAGGAAGGAGCCAACTAATGAAAAACTGTTTTTT.

This clone was seen only a few times. This chain connects TRBV30 to TRBJ1-6, with 7 bases fitting TRBD1. The CDR3 sequence is 13 residues long. V shed 1 base, J shed 8 bases, and the junction held 2 bases outside the gene matches. Germline CDR1 is GTSNPN and CDR2 is SVGIG (reference sequence). DNA of the CDR3: TGTGCCTGGAGTGAGACAGGGTATTCACCCCTCCACTTT. Translation: CAWSETGYSPLHF.

The V call is TRBV5-5, the J call TRBJ2-1; tentative D call: TRBD2 (6 bases). The germline V gene encodes CDR1 SGHKS and CDR2 YYEKEE (reference sequence). Trimming took off 1 base at V and 0 bases at J, with 11 bases between the two ends. The length of the CDR3 is 16 residues. The CDR3 here is CASSLQDGSSYNEQFF. CDR3 coding DNA: TGTGCCAGCAGCTTGCAGGACGGGAGCTCCTACAATGAGCAGTTCTTC.

The J gene is TRBJ1-2, the V gene TRBV7-2, with D perhaps TRBD1 (5 bases). This CDR3 region has 13 residues. V was shortened by 1 base and J by 3 bases, with 6 bases between the two germline ends. Per germline, CDR1 SGHTA and CDR2 FQGNSA. This chain's CDR3 is CASSLGQYYGYTF. CDR3 in DNA: TGTGCCAGCAGCTTAGGACAGTACTATGGCTACACCTTC. The full variable domain, in which reference TRBV7-2 and TRBJ1-2 provide the parts outside the CDR3, is GAGVSQSPSNKVTEKGKDVELRCDPISGHTALYWYRQSLGQGLEFLIYFQGNSAPDKSGLPSDRFSAERTGGSVSTLTIQRTQQEDSAVYLCASSLGQYYGYTFGSGTRLTVV.

This chain connects TRBV4-1 to TRBJ2-4, with 7 bases matching TRBD2. The CDR3 has 18 amino acids. The germline V gene encodes CDR1 MGHRA and CDR2 YSYEKL. The V segment lost 1 base and the J segment 5 bases; nucleotides outside the gene matches: 14. In nucleotides, the CDR3 is TGCGCCAGCAGCCAAGTTGCGGGAGCATCCCCAGGCCAAAACATTCAGTACTTC. It yields the protein CASSQVAGASPGQNIQYF.

V usage is TRBV7-8 and J usage is TRBJ2-7; D is perhaps TRBD2 (6 bases). From germline, CDR1 is SGHVS and CDR2 FQNEAQ. This CDR3 has 14 residues. The V and J ends lost 6 bases and 0 bases respectively, with 12 bases between them. The CDR3 reads CASSQLTSSYEQYF. The CDR3 DNA is TGTGCCAGCAGTCAATTGACTAGCTCCTACGAGCAGTACTTC.

This chain links TRBV5-4 with TRBJ2-3, with 11 nucleotides matching TRBD2. Trimming cost V 4 bases and J 4 bases; bases outside gene matches: 5. The germline CDR1 and CDR2 sequences are SGHNT and YYREEE (reference sequence). This CDR3 comprises 15 residues. CDR3 residues: CASSPGLAGPDTQYF. The CDR3, as DNA: TGTGCCAGCAGCCCCGGACTAGCGGGCCCAGATACGCAGTATTTT. The complete variable domain, with remaining parts taken from reference TRBV5-4 and TRBJ2-3, reads ETGVTQSPTHLIKTRGQQVTLRCSSQSGHNTVSWYQQALGQGPQFIFQYYREEENGRGNFPPRFSGLQFPNYSSELNVNALELDDSALYLCASSPGLAGPDTQYFGPGTRLTVL.

The CDR3 region is CASSQASTGFGANVLTF. The CDR3 coding sequence is TGCGCCAGCAGCCAAGCTTCGACAGGGTTTGGGGCCAACGTCCTGACTTTC. The chain links TRBV4-1 to TRBJ2-6, with 7 bases identical to TRBD1. Germline V gene data show CDR1 as MGHRA and CDR2 as YSYEKL. Trimming took 1 base from V and 3 from J; bases not matched to a gene: 6. The CDR3 totals 17 residues.

This chain uses TRBV9 with TRBJ2-5, with 7 bases matching TRBD1. The trim removed 4 bases at V and 9 bases at J, leaving 24 bases unmatched. Germline CDR1 is SGDLS and CDR2 is YYNGEE. The CDR3 consists of 18 residues. As DNA, the CDR3 is TGTGCCAGCAGCCCCATCGGGCGACAGGGTGCCGCTTCAGGGGCCCAGTACTTC. It translates to CASSPIGRQGAASGAQYF.

J is TRBJ1-1 and V is TRBV5-1; the D gene is possibly TRBD1 (6 bases). The CDR3 is made up of 13 amino acids. Trimming removed 1 base from V and 4 bases from J, with 8 bases in between. Per germline, CDR1 SGHRS and CDR2 YFSETQ. The CDR3 bases are TGCGCCAGCAGCTTGACAGGGACCACTGAAGCTTTCTTT. Residues: CASSLTGTTEAFF. The full variable domain, with the rest looked up from reference TRBV5-1 and TRBJ1-1, is KAGVTQTPRYLIKTRGQQVTLSCSPISGHRSVSWYQQTPGQGLQFLFEYFSETQRNKGNFPGRFSGRQFSNSRSEMNVSTLELGDSALYLCASSLTGTTEAFFGQGTRLTVV.

The chain combines TRBV7-8 with TRBJ1-1; no reliable D call. Trimming cost V 5 bases and J 0 bases, with 10 bases left between them. Per germline, CDR1 SGHVS and CDR2 FQNEAQ. The CDR3 runs 14 residues. This CDR3 is CASSPGLMNTEAFF. Here the CDR3 DNA reads TGTGCCAGCAGCCCGGGATTGATGAACACTGAAGCTTTCTTT. Full variable domain (rest looked up from reference TRBV7-8 and TRBJ1-1): GAGVSQSPRYKVAKRGQDVALRCDPISGHVSLFWYQQALGQGPEFLTYFQNEAQLDKSGLPSDRFFAERPEGSVSTLKIQRTQQEDSAVYLCASSPGLMNTEAFFGQGTRLTVV.

This chain connects TRBV4-1 to TRBJ2-1, with TRBD1 identical over 10 bases. The length of the CDR3 is 15 residues. Germline CDR1 is MGHRA and CDR2 is YSYEKL. Trimming cost V 4 bases and J 9 bases; bases outside gene matches: 9. For the CDR3, the DNA is TGCGCCAGCAGCCCCTCGACAGGGGGCCTTGGTGAGCAGTTCTTC. It yields the protein CASSPSTGGLGEQFF.

The V gene is TRBV16, the J gene TRBJ1-2, with D maybe TRBD1 (5 bases). V gave up 1 base and J gave up 4 bases, with 10 bases separating them. Looked up from germline, CDR1 is KGHSY and CDR2 is FQNENV. This CDR3 spans 14 amino acids. CDR3 sequence reads: CASSQYRQPYGYTF. CDR3 sequence (DNA): TGTGCCAGCAGCCAATACAGGCAGCCCTATGGCTACACCTTC.

This sequence joins TRBV7-8 and TRBJ2-7, with D perhaps matching TRBD1 (5 bases). CDR1 SGHVS and CDR2 FQNEAQ come from the germline V gene. The CDR3 extends over 14 amino acids. The V end was cut by 5 bases, the J end by 1 base, with 12 bases between. DNA of the CDR3: TGTGCCAGCAGCCCCTGGGGCCGATCCTACGAGCAGTACTTC. This sequence encodes CASSPWGRSYEQYF.

V gene TRBV19 combines with J gene TRBJ1-2, with D perhaps matching TRBD1 (5 bases). The CDR3 has 14 amino acids. V lost 7 bases and J 4 bases, leaving 16 bases between the germline ends. Germline assignment: CDR1 LNHDA and CDR2 SQIVND (reference sequence). CDR3 nucleotide sequence: TGTGCCAGTATACGTACCCGGGGGGGCTATGGCTACACCTTC. It codes for CASIRTRGGYGYTF.

The chain has TRBV7-8 and TRBJ2-3; possibly TRBD1 for D (5 bases). The germline CDR1 and CDR2 sequences are SGHVS and FQNEAQ. The CDR3 runs to 13 residues. The V end lost 2 bases, the J end lost 8 bases, and 11 bases lay between the germline ends. The CDR3 sequence: CASSLRQTPTQYF. The DNA of the CDR3 is TGTGCCAGCAGCTTAAGACAGACCCCTACGCAGTATTTT.

CDR3 protein: CASSPRGGWDNYGYTF. CDR3 sequence (DNA): TGTGCCAGCAGTCCCCGGGGGGGATGGGATAACTATGGCTACACCTTC. The V gene is TRBV28, the J gene TRBJ1-2, with a weak D call TRBD1 (5 bases). CDR3 length: 16 amino acids. Looked up from germline, CDR1 is MDHEN and CDR2 is SYDVKM. V was cut by 5 bases and J by 1 base, with 17 bases left in between.

This rearrangement joins TRBV2 to TRBJ2-2; 16 nucleotides line up with TRBD2. The trim removed 4 bases at V and 6 bases at J, leaving 2 bases unmatched. The CDR3 sequence is 16 residues long. Germline CDR1 SNHLY, CDR2 FYNNEI. As DNA, the CDR3 is TGTGCCAGCAGTGGGGGACTAGCGGGAGGGGCCGGGGAGCTGTTTTTT. Encoded protein: CASSGGLAGGAGELFF. Full variable domain (missing parts from reference TRBV2 and TRBJ2-2): EPEVTQTPSHQVTQMGQEVILRCVPISNHLYFYWYRQILGQKVEFLVSFYNNEISEKSEIFDDQFSVERPDGSNFTLKIRSTKLEDSAMYFCASSGGLAGGAGELFFGEGSRLTVL.